This paragraph reports one T cell receptor beta chain. As yet, its antigen is unknown. The data were taken from a study of regulatory and conventional T cells in RAG deficiency. Study-wide results and caveats: Shorter CDR3s in all patient subsets; >75% Treg-Tconv overlap in Omenn.

CDR1 SNHLY and CDR2 FYNNEI come from the germline V gene. The ends lost 4 bases at V and 2 bases at J; junction bases unmatched: 6. This CDR3 contains 16 residues. TCRdb's copy holds only in-frame clones and misses some; the assay was immunoSEQ multiplex PCR. The sample consists of 25,000 to 35,000 clones, 75% to 90% of them appearing once. This sample was shared with a second study, whose subject was regulatory T cells. As reported in that work: Amplification used 52 TRBV primers and 13 TRBJ primers.

The sequencing input was CD8+ T cells sorted from blood. The TCR originated in a human donor in good health. The V call is TRBV2, the J call TRBJ1-4; 8 bases line up with TRBD1. As DNA, the CDR3 is TGTGCCAGCAGTGCCCCAGGGGGCTCGACTAATGAAAAACTGTTTTTT. This sequence encodes CASSAPGGSTNEKLFF. The whole variable domain, filled in from reference TRBV2 and TRBJ1-4, reads EPEVTQTPSHQVTQMGQEVILRCVPISNHLYFYWYRQILGQKVEFLVSFYNNEISEKSEIFDDQFSVERPDGSNFTLKIRSTKLEDSAMYFCASSAPGGSTNEKLFFGSGTQLSVL.